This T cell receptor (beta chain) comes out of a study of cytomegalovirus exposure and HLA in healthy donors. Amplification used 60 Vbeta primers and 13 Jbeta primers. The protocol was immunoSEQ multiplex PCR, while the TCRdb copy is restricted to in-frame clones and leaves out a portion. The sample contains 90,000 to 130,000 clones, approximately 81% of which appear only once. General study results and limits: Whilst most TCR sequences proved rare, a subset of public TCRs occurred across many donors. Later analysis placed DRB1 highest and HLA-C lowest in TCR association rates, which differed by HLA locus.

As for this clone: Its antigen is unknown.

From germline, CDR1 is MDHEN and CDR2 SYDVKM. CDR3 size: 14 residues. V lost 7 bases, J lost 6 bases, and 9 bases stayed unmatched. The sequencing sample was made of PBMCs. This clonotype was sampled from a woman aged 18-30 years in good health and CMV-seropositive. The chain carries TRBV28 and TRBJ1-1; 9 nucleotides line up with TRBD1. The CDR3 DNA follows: TGTGCCAGCATATGGGACAGGGACGAACCTGAAGCTTTCTTT. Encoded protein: CASIWDRDEPEAFF.